Listed below are T cell receptor beta chains from one sample, sequenced in a study of blood T cells in healthy people across ages. MiXCR, applied by TCRdb to the 5' RACE reads, yields one record per CDR3 protein. Of hundreds of thousands of distinct CDR3 sequences in the sample, more than 45% were seen once. Sequenced sample: blood. The source is a man aged 25-45 years in good health. CDR3s include the opening cysteine and the closing phenylalanine or tryptophan. Each record gives: J gene, V gene, D gene, clone size, CDR3 protein, CDR3 DNA. The D gene is left open where the match is weak. Clone size is not always given. Where it is, it says once, few, many or a class for expanded clones.

TRBJ2-3 TRBV29-1 TRBD1 few CSALQGNTQYF TGCAGCGCCCTACAGGGGAATACGCAGTATTTT
TRBJ2-5 TRBV7-2 NA NA CASSLGSEGFLLGTQYF TGTGCCAGCAGCTTAGGGTCGGAGGGTTTCTTATTAGGGACCCAGTACTTC
TRBJ2-5 TRBV2 NA NA CASSGGASFGTQYF TGTGCCAGCAGTGGGGGGGCTAGTTTCGGGACCCAGTACTTC
TRBJ2-3 TRBV4-3 NA once CASSQQSTDTQYF TGCGCCAGCAGCCAACAATCCACAGATACGCAGTATTTT
TRBJ1-2 TRBV9 NA NA CASSVGTGTYGYTF TGTGCCAGCAGCGTAGGGACTGGGACCTATGGCTACACCTTC
TRBJ2-1 TRBV20-1 NA NA CSALLEGQFF TGCAGTGCCCTTTTAGAGGGCCAGTTCTTC
TRBJ2-5 TRBV7-8 TRBD2 NA CASSHRLAGGQETQYF TGTGCCAGCAGCCATCGACTAGCGGGAGGCCAAGAGACCCAGTACTTC
TRBJ2-3 TRBV10-3 NA NA CAISDSWAEVSDTQYF TGTGCCATCAGTGACTCTTGGGCAGAGGTGTCAGATACGCAGTATTTT
TRBJ2-1 TRBV4-3 TRBD2 NA CASSQDGLAGGGQFF TGCGCCAGCAGCCAAGATGGGCTAGCGGGAGGGGGGCAGTTCTTC
TRBJ1-1 TRBV14 NA NA CASSQGAPPELKAFF TGTGCCAGCAGCCAAGGGGCTCCCCCCGAGCTTAAAGCTTTCTTT
TRBJ1-6 TRBV20-1 NA NA CSARGVGSYNSPLHF TGCAGTGCTAGAGGGGTGGGCTCCTATAATTCACCCCTCCACTTT
TRBJ1-3 TRBV20-1 NA NA CSAGARGNTIYF TGCAGTGCCGGAGCCCGGGGAAACACCATATATTTT
TRBJ2-3 TRBV6-5 TRBD1 NA CASRLGQHTDTQYF TGTGCCAGCAGGCTGGGACAGCACACAGATACGCAGTATTTT
TRBJ1-2 TRBV27 NA few CASSFRGNGYTF TGTGCCAGCAGTTTTAGGGGGAATGGCTACACCTTC
TRBJ2-7 TRBV6-1 NA NA CASSEDSRGVEQYF TGTGCCAGCAGTGAAGATTCGAGAGGGGTCGAGCAGTACTTC
TRBJ2-1 TRBV4-3 TRBD2 NA CASSPGGRAYEQFF TGCGCCAGCAGCCCGGGCGGGAGGGCCTATGAGCAGTTCTTC